Below are 29 T cell receptor beta chains sequenced from a single sample in a study of Ad26.COV2.S vaccination and SARS-CoV-2 variants. TCRdb keeps only in-frame clones here, not all; method: immunoSEQ multiplex PCR. The profile shows some 270,000 clones, about 83% of them singletons. This sample's treatment: approximately 18 received Ad26.COV2.S at low or high dose, single or two shots; roughly five received placebo; per-sample allocation not given. Specimens were obtained on day 63 following the first vaccine or placebo injection. Sequences were derived from peripheral blood, sampled in a trial of Ad26.COV2.S vaccine versus placebo. Receptors were obtained from a person between 18 and 65 years old who received the Ad26.COV2.S COVID-19 vaccine or a placebo.

The count of this clone is one. The V gene is TRBV6-6, the J gene TRBJ2-7; 7 positions agree with TRBD2. CDR3 length equals 14 residues. V gave up 0 bases and J gave up 6 bases; unmatched junction bases: 5. Germline lookup yields CDR1 MNHNY and CDR2 SVGAGI (reference sequence). The chain's CDR3 is CASSYSNAGVEQYV. CDR3 DNA sequence: TGTGCCAGCAGTTACTCGAATGCGGGGGTCGAGCAGTACGTC.

This clone was observed a handful of times. The chain couples TRBV2 to TRBJ1-1, with TRBD1 identical over 9 bases. Germline V CDR1 and CDR2: SNHLY, FYNNEI. The CDR3 extends over 13 amino acids. V gave up 5 bases and J gave up 8 bases; unmatched junction bases: 6. The CDR3 spells CASSTGGIAEAFF. In nucleotides, the CDR3 is TGTGCCAGCAGTACAGGGGGCATAGCAGAAGCTTTCTTT.

The rearrangement links TRBV6-2 or TRBV6-3 to TRBJ2-5; 7 positions agree with TRBD2. CDR1 and CDR2 from the germline V gene are MNHEY and SVGEGT. The CDR3 runs 15 residues. Germline trimming cut 4 bases from V and 4 bases from J; bases unmatched to any gene: 9. This CDR3 reads CASSFGLGVPETQYF. The CDR3 region has the DNA TGTGCCAGCAGTTTCGGACTAGGGGTCCCAGAGACCCAGTACTTC.

The chain links TRBV6-5 to TRBJ2-7; D is uncertain. The germline V and J ends were trimmed by 5 bases and 1 base, with 6 bases remaining between them. This CDR3 is built from 12 residues. Germline V gives CDR1 MNHEY, CDR2 SVGAGI. CDR3 coding DNA: TGTGCCAGCAGTCAAACGTCCTACGAGCAGTACTTC. This gives the protein CASSQTSYEQYF.

This clone was seen only once. CDR3 nucleotide sequence: TGTGCCAGCAGCATACTCGACAGGGCCCATCAGCCCCAGCATTTT. As protein: CASSILDRAHQPQHF. The rearrangement uses TRBV5-5 and TRBJ1-5; the match to TRBD1 covers 7 bases. Germline CDR1 reads SGHKS; CDR2 reads YYEKEE (reference sequence). CDR3 length equals 15 residues. V shed 4 bases and J 5 bases; nucleotides not matched to a gene: 9. The entire variable domain, with the rest obtained from reference TRBV5-5 and TRBJ1-5, is as follows: DAGVTQSPTHLIKTRGQQVTLRCSPISGHKSVSWYQQVLGQGPQFIFQYYEKEERGRGNFPDRFSARQFPNYSSELNVNALLLGDSALYLCASSILDRAHQPQHFGDGTRLSIL.

The chain recombines TRBV12-5 with TRBJ2-7; D not resolved. This CDR3 spans 15 amino acids. Germline lookup yields CDR1 LGHNT and CDR2 FRNRAP. V was cut by 1 base and J by 3 bases, with 13 bases left in between. The CDR3 loop is CASGLDPTSLYEQYF. CDR3 DNA: TGTGCTAGTGGTTTGGACCCCACCAGCCTCTACGAGCAGTACTTC.

The rearrangement links TRBV4-2 to TRBJ2-7; 7 bases fit TRBD1. The CDR3 has 14 amino acids. The junction had 2 bases not matched to a gene; V was cut back by 1 base and J by 2 bases. Germline lookup yields CDR1 LGHNA and CDR2 YNFKEQ. Here the CDR3 reads CASSQGQGAYEQYF. The DNA for the CDR3 is TGTGCCAGCAGCCAAGGACAGGGAGCCTACGAGCAGTACTTC.

The chain combines TRBV7-9 with TRBJ2-1; 15 bases match TRBD2. The trim removed 5 bases at V and 9 bases at J, leaving 5 bases unmatched. CDR1 is SEHNR and CDR2 is FQNEAQ in the germline V gene (reference sequence). This CDR3 comprises 15 residues. CDR3 residues: CASSPAGLAGGEQFF. The DNA of the CDR3 is TGTGCCAGCAGCCCAGCGGGACTAGCGGGGGGTGAGCAGTTCTTC.

V and J are TRBV4-1 and TRBJ2-3; 9 nucleotides align to TRBD2. Trimming removed 1 base from V and 1 base from J; junction bases left unmatched: 0. CDR3 length: 15 amino acids. Germline V gives CDR1 MGHRA, CDR2 YSYEKL. CDR3 region: CASSQGLAGTDTQYF. The CDR3 nucleotides read TGCGCCAGCAGCCAAGGACTAGCGGGCACAGATACGCAGTATTTT.

The J gene is TRBJ2-2, the V gene TRBV18, with 7 bases fitting TRBD2. J lost 0 bases, V lost 1 base, and 2 bases had no gene match. Germline values: CDR1 KGHSH, CDR2 LQKENI. The CDR3 covers 16 residues. This CDR3 reads CASSPRAGTNTGELFF. The CDR3 bases are TGTGCCAGCTCACCACGAGCGGGAACGAACACCGGGGAGCTGTTTTTT.

This clone was seen more than once but under ten times. This sequence joins TRBV6-6 and TRBJ1-1; 8 positions match TRBD1. The junction had 4 bases not matched to a gene; V was cut back by 5 bases and J by 5 bases. CDR1 and CDR2 (germline): MNHNY, SVGAGI (reference sequence). The length of the CDR3 is 13 residues. The CDR3 region has the DNA TGTGCCAGCAGTCAGGGGGCTGGTACTGAAGCTTTCTTT. Translated, it gives CASSQGAGTEAFF.

This clone was found a few times. This chain connects TRBV2 to TRBJ1-5, with 11 bases aligning to TRBD1. From germline, CDR1 is SNHLY and CDR2 FYNNEI. The CDR3 is made up of 15 amino acids. V gave up 5 bases and J gave up 5 bases; unmatched junction bases: 5. The CDR3 region has the DNA TGTGCCAGCAGTCCGGGACAGGGGGTCTATCAGCCCCAGCATTTT. Protein sequence: CASSPGQGVYQPQHF.

This clone was counted between two and nine times. The chain links TRBV25-1 to TRBJ1-1; D possibly corresponds to TRBD1 (5 bases). The germline gives CDR1 MGHDK, CDR2 SYGVNS. The V and J ends lost 6 bases and 3 bases respectively, with 11 bases between them. This CDR3 comprises 13 residues. In nucleotides, the CDR3 is TGTGCCAGCAGCACCTCAGGGTACACTGAAGCTTTCTTT. It encodes CASSTSGYTEAFF.

The rearrangement uses TRBV29-1 and TRBJ1-2, with D tentatively TRBD1 (5 bases). Per the germline V gene, CDR1 is SQVTM and CDR2 is ANQGSEA. The CDR3 has 14 residues. Trimming removed 3 bases from V and 6 bases from J, with 17 bases in between. The CDR3 nucleotides read TGCAGCGTTGACCCCCATGAGGGCAGGGATGGCTACACCTTC. It encodes CSVDPHEGRDGYTF.

The chain has TRBV5-1 and TRBJ2-5; possibly TRBD1 for D (7 bases). V lost 2 bases and J lost 2, with 13 bases in between. The CDR3 is 15 amino acids. Germline CDR1 is SGHRS and CDR2 is YFSETQ. The CDR3: CASSLSAGGQETQYF. The CDR3 nucleotides are TGCGCCAGCAGCTTATCGGCAGGGGGGCAAGAGACCCAGTACTTC.

Remarks on this clone: The same CDR3 is also encoded by other DNA sequences in this sample. The rearrangement links TRBV30 to TRBJ2-5; D is unresolved. V shed 0 bases and J shed 5 bases, with 4 bases lying between them. From germline, CDR1 is GTSNPN and CDR2 SVGIG (reference sequence). The CDR3 spans 11 residues. CDR3 protein: CAWSVAETQYF. The CDR3 coding sequence is TGTGCCTGGAGTGTAGCCGAGACCCAGTACTTC.

This sequence joins TRBV24-1 and TRBJ1-6; 10 bases line up with TRBD1. CDR3 length equals 15 residues. The junction had 6 bases not matched to a gene; V was cut back by 6 bases and J by 8 bases. CDR1 is KGHDR, CDR2 SFDVKD, per germline. The DNA of the CDR3 is TGTGCCACCAGTTCGGGTGGGACAGGGGATTCACCCCTCCACTTT. Translating it yields CATSSGGTGDSPLHF.

In this sample, this clone turned up many times. V is TRBV29-1 and J is TRBJ1-4, with D perhaps matching TRBD1 (6 bases). This CDR3 spans 14 amino acids. Deletions cut 4 bases from V and 7 bases from J, with 16 bases between. From germline, CDR1 is SQVTM and CDR2 ANQGSEA. CDR3 sequence (DNA): TGCAGCGTTGGGGACAACGCAACTGGTGAAAAACTGTTTTTT. The encoded protein is CSVGDNATGEKLFF.

This sequence joins TRBV3-1 (or the pseudogene TRBV3-2) and TRBJ1-3; 8 bases match TRBD1. The CDR3 loop spans 15 amino acids. Per germline, CDR1 LGHDT and CDR2 YNNKEL (reference sequence). J lost 2 bases, V lost 4 bases, and 4 bases had no gene match. The CDR3 DNA is TGTGCCAGCAGCCGTCAGGGGGCGCCTGGAAACACCATATATTTT. It yields the protein CASSRQGAPGNTIYF.

The DNA of the CDR3 is TGTGCCAGCACCTGGACAGGGAGTCAGCCCCAGCATTTT. It is translated as CASTWTGSQPQHF. The chain carries TRBV12-3 or TRBV12-4 and TRBJ1-5; 8 bases align to TRBD1. The CDR3 runs 13 residues. V gave up 7 bases and J gave up 6 bases; unmatched junction bases: 5.

This clone has just one count. The chain is built from TRBV2 and TRBJ2-3; D might be TRBD1 (5 bases). Deletions cut 5 bases from V and 2 bases from J, with 14 bases between. The CDR3 runs 15 residues. The germline V gene has CDR1 SNHLY and CDR2 FYNNEI. Here the CDR3 reads CASSTRASYTDTQYF. DNA of the CDR3: TGTGCCAGCAGTACCAGGGCATCTTACACAGATACGCAGTATTTT.

The rearrangement links TRBV18 to TRBJ1-1, with D hard to call. The length of the CDR3 is 15 residues. Trimming shortened V by 4 bases and J by 0 bases, and 12 bases separated the two germline ends. The germline gives CDR1 KGHSH, CDR2 LQKENI. CDR3 in DNA: TGTGCCAGCTCACACCCCAGCAGTCTGAACACTGAAGCTTTCTTT. Translating it yields CASSHPSSLNTEAFF.

In DNA form, the CDR3 reads TGCGCCAGCAGCCAAGATCACCAGGGCGAAGCGAACACCGGGGAGCTGTTTTTT. It translates to CASSQDHQGEANTGELFF. V usage is TRBV4-3 and J usage is TRBJ2-2; a weak D match, TRBD1 (5 bases). The length of the CDR3 is 18 residues. With 0 bases removed from V and 0 bases from J, the gap between germline ends came to 14 bases. Per germline, CDR1 LGHNA and CDR2 YSLEER.

The gene calls are TRBV2 and TRBJ2-7; TRBD2 is a possible D gene (5 bases). In germline, CDR1 is SNHLY, CDR2 FYNNEI. CDR3 length: 15 amino acids. Trimming stripped 1 base from V and 9 bases from J, with 19 bases between. The DNA of the CDR3 is TGTGCCAGCAGTGAAGGGGCCCTACTAGGATCAGTGCAGTACTTC. This gives the protein CASSEGALLGSVQYF.

The CDR3 DNA follows: TGTGCCACCAGTGAATCAGGAACCTGGAGGTACGAGCAGTACTTC. It yields the protein CATSESGTWRYEQYF. The rearrangement links TRBV24-1 to TRBJ2-7, with TRBD2 as a possible D gene (5 bases). The V end lost 4 bases, the J end lost 4 bases, and 16 bases lay between the germline ends. The CDR3 length is 15 residues. The germline V gene has CDR1 KGHDR and CDR2 SFDVKD.

The V and J genes are TRBV7-8 and TRBJ2-2; D not certain. Germline loops: CDR1 SGHVS, CDR2 FQNEAQ. The germline V and J ends were trimmed by 2 bases and 10 bases, with 8 bases remaining between them. The CDR3 totals 12 residues. CDR3 loop: CASSLRVAELFF. CDR3 DNA: TGTGCCAGCAGCTTAAGAGTAGCGGAGCTGTTTTTT.

J is TRBJ2-1 and V is TRBV3-1 (or the pseudogene TRBV3-2); 10 bases align to TRBD2. Germline V gives CDR1 LGHDT, CDR2 YNNKEL (reference sequence). This CDR3 has 15 amino acids. Losses at the gene ends were 4 bases for V and 8 bases for J; bases not matched to a gene: 8. This CDR3 is CASSLPGLARDEQFF. In DNA form, the CDR3 reads TGTGCCAGCAGCCTACCGGGACTAGCGCGAGATGAGCAGTTCTTC.

The chain joins TRBV3-1 (or the pseudogene TRBV3-2) to TRBJ1-2, with TRBD1 matching over 7 bases. V lost 3 bases, J lost 8 bases, and 6 bases stayed unmatched. CDR1 and CDR2 (germline): LGHDT, YNNKEL (reference sequence). CDR3 length: 13 residues. The CDR3 is CASSQTGTQGYTF. The CDR3 DNA follows: TGTGCCAGCAGCCAGACAGGGACTCAAGGCTACACCTTC.

The chain recombines TRBV5-1 with TRBJ1-4; D is possibly TRBD1 (5 bases). The V gene's germline CDR1 is SGHRS and CDR2 YFSETQ. The CDR3 has 17 amino acids. V was shortened by 0 bases and J by 4 bases, with 16 bases between the two germline ends. CDR3 sequence reads: CASSLAKVTGDNEKLFF. CDR3 nucleotide sequence: TGCGCCAGCAGCTTGGCCAAAGTAACGGGGGATAATGAAAAACTGTTTTTT.